This entry concerns a single T cell receptor (beta chain). Around 30,000 T cell genomes (approximately 0.2 ug DNA) went into each sorted-subset replicate. Original analysis: From ImmunoSEQ came sequences covering only the junction and carrying no quality scores, so filtering differed. Sequencing was performed with immunoSEQ multiplex PCR; in TCRdb, only in-frame clones are kept and a portion is missing. That table gives V, J and clone size, and the DNA gave D and trimming. This sample yields over 1.5 million clones, of which nearly 99% are seen a single time; approximately 0.45% belongs to the top ten. These data come from a study of shared clonotypes between healthy human individuals. Study-level background: The study used three CD4 naive, three CD4 memory, two CD8 naive and one CD8 memory plate per donor.

The CDR3 spans 13 residues. In germline, CDR1 is SGHTA, CDR2 FQGNSA. V lost 5 bases, J lost 0 bases, and 7 bases lay in between. The donor cohort consisted entirely of Caucasian adults residing in Nashville, Tennessee. The material sequenced was naive CD4+ T cells sorted from blood. Subset defined: CD45RA+ positively selected. The TCR sequence derives from a man aged 25-40 years in good health. The chain couples TRBV7-2 to TRBJ1-1; no firm D call. The CDR3 here is CASSLVMNTEAFF. The DNA of the CDR3 is TGTGCCAGCAGCCTTGTCATGAACACTGAAGCTTTCTTT.